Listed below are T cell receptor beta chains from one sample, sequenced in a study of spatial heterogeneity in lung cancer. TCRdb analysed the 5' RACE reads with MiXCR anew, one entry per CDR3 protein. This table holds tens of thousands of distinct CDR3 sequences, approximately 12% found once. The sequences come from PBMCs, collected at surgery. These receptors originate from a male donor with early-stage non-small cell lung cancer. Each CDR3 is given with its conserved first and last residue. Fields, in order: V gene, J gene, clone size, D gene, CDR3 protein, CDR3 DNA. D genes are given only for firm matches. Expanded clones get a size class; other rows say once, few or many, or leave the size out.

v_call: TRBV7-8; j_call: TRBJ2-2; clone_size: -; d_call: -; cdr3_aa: CASSLGQGLVTGELFF; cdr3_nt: TGTGCCAGCAGCTTAGGACAGGGACTAGTCACCGGGGAGCTGTTTTTT
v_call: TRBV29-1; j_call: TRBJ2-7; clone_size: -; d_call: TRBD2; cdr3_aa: CSVEGLAGVYEQYF; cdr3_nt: TGCAGCGTCGAGGGACTAGCGGGCGTTTACGAGCAGTACTTC
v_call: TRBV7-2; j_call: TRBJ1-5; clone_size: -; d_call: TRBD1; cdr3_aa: CASSPDRGDNQPQHF; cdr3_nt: TGTGCCAGCAGCCCGGACAGGGGTGACAATCAGCCCCAGCATTTT
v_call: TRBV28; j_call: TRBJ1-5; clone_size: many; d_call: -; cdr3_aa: CASCVGGYQPQHF; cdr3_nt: TGTGCCAGCTGCGTGGGGGGTTATCAGCCCCAGCATTTT
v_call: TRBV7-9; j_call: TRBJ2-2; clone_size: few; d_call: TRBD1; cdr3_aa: CASSRTGTGTGELFF; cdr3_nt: TGTGCCAGCAGCAGGACAGGGACCGGCACCGGGGAGCTGTTTTTT
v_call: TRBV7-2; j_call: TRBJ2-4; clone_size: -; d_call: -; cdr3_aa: CASSLAQGNIQYF; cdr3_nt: TGTGCCAGCAGCTTAGCGCAGGGAAACATTCAGTACTTC
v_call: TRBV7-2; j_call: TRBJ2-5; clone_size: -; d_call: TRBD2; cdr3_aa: CASSFFAGGRGETQYF; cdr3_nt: TGTGCCAGCAGCTTCTTTGCGGGGGGCCGGGGAGAGACCCAGTACTTC
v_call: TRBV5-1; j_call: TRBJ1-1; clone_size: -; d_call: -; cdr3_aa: CASSLRSVTANTEAFF; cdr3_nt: TGCGCCAGCAGCTTGAGGTCCGTCACGGCGAACACTGAAGCTTTCTTT
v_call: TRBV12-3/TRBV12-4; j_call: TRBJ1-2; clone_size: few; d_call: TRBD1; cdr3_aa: CASNPGQALYGYTF; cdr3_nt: TGTGCCAGCAATCCGGGACAGGCTCTCTATGGCTACACCTTC
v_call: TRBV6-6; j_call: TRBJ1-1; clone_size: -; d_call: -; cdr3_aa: CASNNEQINTEAFF; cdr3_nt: TGTGCCAGCAATAATGAACAGATAAACACTGAAGCTTTCTTT
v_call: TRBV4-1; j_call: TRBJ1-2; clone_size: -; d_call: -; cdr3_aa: CASSQDIRYLGYGYTF; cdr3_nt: TGCGCCAGCAGCCAAGATATTCGGTATCTTGGGTATGGCTACACCTTC
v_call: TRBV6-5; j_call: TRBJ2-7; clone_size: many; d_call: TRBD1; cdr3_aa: CASSYSGQGTYEQYF; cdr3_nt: TGTGCCAGCAGTTACTCGGGACAGGGGACCTACGAGCAGTACTTC
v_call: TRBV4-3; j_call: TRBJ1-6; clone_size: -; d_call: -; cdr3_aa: CASSQSPQGRSPLHF; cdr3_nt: TGCGCCAGCAGCCAAAGTCCCCAGGGACGATCACCCCTCCACTTT
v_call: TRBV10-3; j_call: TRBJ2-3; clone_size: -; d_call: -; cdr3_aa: CAISGRQNTDTQYF; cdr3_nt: TGTGCCATCAGTGGTCGACAGAACACAGATACGCAGTATTTT
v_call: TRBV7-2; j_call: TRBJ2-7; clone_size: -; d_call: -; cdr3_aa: CASSLAGRGPPYEQYF; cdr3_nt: TGTGCCAGCAGCTTAGCGGGCAGGGGTCCCCCCTACGAGCAGTACTTC
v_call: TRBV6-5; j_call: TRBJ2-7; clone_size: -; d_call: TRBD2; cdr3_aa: CASIQPIGGGYEQYF; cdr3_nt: TGTGCCAGCATCCAACCCATCGGGGGGGGCTACGAGCAGTACTTC
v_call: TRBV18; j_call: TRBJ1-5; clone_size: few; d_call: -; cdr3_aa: CASSPSGIDQPQHF; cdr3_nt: TGTGCCAGCTCACCATCCGGAATCGATCAGCCCCAGCATTTT
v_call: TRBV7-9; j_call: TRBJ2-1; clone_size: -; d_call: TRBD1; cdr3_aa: CATGTGVPFF; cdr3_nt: TGTGCCACAGGAACAGGGGTCCCGTTCTTC
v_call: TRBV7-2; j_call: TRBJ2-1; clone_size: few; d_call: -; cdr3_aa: CASSFNGGHYNEQFF; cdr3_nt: TGTGCCAGCAGCTTCAACGGGGGGCATTACAATGAGCAGTTCTTC
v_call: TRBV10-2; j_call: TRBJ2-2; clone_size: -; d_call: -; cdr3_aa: CASSDIRTRKNTGELFF; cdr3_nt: TGCGCCAGCAGTGATATAAGGACCAGAAAGAACACCGGGGAGCTGTTTTTT
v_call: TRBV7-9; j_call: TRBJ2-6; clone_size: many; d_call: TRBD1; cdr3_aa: CASSLDRGSGANVLTF; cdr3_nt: TGTGCCAGCAGCTTAGACAGGGGCTCTGGGGCCAACGTCCTGACTTTC
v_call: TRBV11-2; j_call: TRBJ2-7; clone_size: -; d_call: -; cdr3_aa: CASSPRQRTSYEQYF; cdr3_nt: TGTGCCAGCAGCCCTAGACAGCGAACTTCCTACGAGCAGTACTTC
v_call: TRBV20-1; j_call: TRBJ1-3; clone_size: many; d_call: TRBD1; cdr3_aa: CSAQGQGGVGTIYF; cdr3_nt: TGCAGTGCCCAGGGACAGGGAGGTGTGGGCACCATATATTTT
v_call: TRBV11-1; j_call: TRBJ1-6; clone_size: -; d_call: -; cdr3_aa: CASSFVQVNSPLHF; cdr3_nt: TGTGCCAGCAGCTTTGTTCAAGTTAATTCACCCCTCCACTTT
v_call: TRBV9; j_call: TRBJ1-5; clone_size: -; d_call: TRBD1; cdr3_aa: CASSEGQGNQPQHF; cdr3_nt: TGTGCCAGCAGCGAAGGACAGGGCAATCAGCCCCAGCATTTT
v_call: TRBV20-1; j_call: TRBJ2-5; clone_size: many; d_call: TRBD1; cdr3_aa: CSAPRTGSSQTQYF; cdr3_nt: TGCAGTGCTCCTCGGACAGGGTCAAGCCAGACCCAGTACTTC
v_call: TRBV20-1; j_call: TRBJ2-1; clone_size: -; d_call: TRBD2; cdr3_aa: CSAQSGGLYNEQFF; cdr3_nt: TGCAGTGCTCAGAGCGGGGGCCTATACAATGAGCAGTTCTTC
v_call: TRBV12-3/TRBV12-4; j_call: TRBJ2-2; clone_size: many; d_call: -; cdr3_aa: CASSWLRKDTGELFF; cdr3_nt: TGTGCCAGCAGCTGGCTCAGGAAGGACACCGGGGAGCTGTTTTTT
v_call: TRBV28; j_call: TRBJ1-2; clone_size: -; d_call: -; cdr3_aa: CASSLESSGNYGYTF; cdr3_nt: TGTGCCAGCAGTTTAGAGTCCTCCGGAAACTATGGCTACACCTTC
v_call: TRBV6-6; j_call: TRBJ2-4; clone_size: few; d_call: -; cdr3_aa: CATQRGLAKAKNIQYF; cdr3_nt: TGTGCCACCCAAAGGGGGCTAGCGAAAGCCAAAAACATTCAGTACTTC
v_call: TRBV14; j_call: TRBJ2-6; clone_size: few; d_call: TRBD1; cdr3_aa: CASSNRGSRDVLTF; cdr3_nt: TGTGCCAGCAGCAACAGGGGGAGCCGGGACGTCCTGACTTTC
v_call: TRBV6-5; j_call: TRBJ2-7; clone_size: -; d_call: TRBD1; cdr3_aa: CASRRGGQDEQYF; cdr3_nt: TGTGCCAGCAGGCGTGGGGGACAGGACGAGCAGTACTTC
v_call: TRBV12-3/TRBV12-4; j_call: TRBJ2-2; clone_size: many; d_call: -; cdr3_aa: CASSALSTGELFF; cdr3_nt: TGTGCCAGCAGCGCTTTATCCACTGGGGAGCTGTTTTTT
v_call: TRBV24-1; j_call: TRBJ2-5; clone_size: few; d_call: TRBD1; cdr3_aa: CATSDLVGTEETQYF; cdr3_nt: TGTGCCACCAGTGATTTGGTGGGGACAGAAGAGACCCAGTACTTC
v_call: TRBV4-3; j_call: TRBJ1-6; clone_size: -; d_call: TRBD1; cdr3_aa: CASSRASGTDNSPLHF; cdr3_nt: TGCGCCAGCAGCAGGGCGTCCGGGACAGACAATTCACCCCTCCACTTT
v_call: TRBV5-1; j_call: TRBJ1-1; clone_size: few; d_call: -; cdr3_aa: CASSLAFIRDKGTEAFF; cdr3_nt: TGCGCCAGCAGCTTGGCATTTATCCGGGACAAAGGAACTGAAGCTTTCTTT
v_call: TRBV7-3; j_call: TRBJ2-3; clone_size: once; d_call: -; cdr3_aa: CASSLSRVEGLVSDTQYF; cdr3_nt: TGTGCCAGCAGCTTAAGCAGGGTAGAAGGTTTAGTTTCCGATACGCAGTATTTT
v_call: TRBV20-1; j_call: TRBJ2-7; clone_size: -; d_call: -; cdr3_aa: CSGVTGFSYEQYF; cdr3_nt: TGCAGCGGCGTTACAGGTTTTTCCTACGAGCAGTACTTC
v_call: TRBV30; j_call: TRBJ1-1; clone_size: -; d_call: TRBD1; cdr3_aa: CAWNGQGNTEAFF; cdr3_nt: TGTGCCTGGAACGGACAGGGGAACACTGAAGCTTTCTTT
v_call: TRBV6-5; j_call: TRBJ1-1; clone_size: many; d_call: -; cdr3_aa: CASRGPGGTATEAFF; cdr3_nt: TGTGCCAGCAGAGGACCGGGTGGTACGGCCACTGAAGCTTTCTTT
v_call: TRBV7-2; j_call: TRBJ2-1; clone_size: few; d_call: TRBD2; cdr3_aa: CASSFSGATPNEQFF; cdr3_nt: TGTGCCAGCAGCTTTAGCGGGGCGACTCCCAATGAGCAGTTCTTC
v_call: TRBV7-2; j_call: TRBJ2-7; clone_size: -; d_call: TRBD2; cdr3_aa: CASSLLAGVYEQYF; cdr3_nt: TGTGCCAGCAGCCTTCTAGCGGGAGTGTACGAGCAGTACTTC
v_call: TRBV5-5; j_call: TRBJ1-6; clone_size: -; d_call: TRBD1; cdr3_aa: CASSMDRGNSPLHF; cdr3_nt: TGTGCCAGCAGCATGGACAGGGGAAATTCACCCCTCCACTTT
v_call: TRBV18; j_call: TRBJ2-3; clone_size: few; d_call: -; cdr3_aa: CASSIRGRSTDTQYF; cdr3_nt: TGTGCCAGCTCAATTAGGGGACGGAGCACAGATACGCAGTATTTT
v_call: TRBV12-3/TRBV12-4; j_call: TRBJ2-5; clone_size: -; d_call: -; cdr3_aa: CASSPGDQQETQYF; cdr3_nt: TGTGCCAGCAGCCCCGGCGACCAACAAGAGACCCAGTACTTC
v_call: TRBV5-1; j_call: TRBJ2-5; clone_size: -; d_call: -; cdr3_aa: CASSSERTETQYF; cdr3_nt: TGCGCCAGCAGCTCTGAGAGGACAGAGACCCAGTACTTC
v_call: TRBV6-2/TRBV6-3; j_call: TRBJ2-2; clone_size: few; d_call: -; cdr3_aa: CASSYSIGGLLFTGELFF; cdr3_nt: TGTGCCAGCAGTTACTCGATAGGGGGGTTATTGTTCACCGGGGAGCTGTTTTTT
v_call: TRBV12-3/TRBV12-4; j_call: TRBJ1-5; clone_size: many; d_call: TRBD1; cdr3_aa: CASSTGQFYSNQPQHF; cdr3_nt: TGTGCCAGCAGTACGGGACAGTTTTATAGCAATCAGCCCCAGCATTTT
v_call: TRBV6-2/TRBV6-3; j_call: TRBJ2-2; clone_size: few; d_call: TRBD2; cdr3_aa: CASSFTSATAGELFF; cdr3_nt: TGTGCCAGCAGTTTTACTAGCGCGACGGCCGGGGAGCTGTTTTTT
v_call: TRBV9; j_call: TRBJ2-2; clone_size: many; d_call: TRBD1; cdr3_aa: CASSLTGDGTGELFF; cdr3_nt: TGTGCCAGCAGCTTGACAGGGGATGGCACCGGGGAGCTGTTTTTT
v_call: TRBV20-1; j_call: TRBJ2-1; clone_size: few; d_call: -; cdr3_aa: CSASSGLGYNEQFF; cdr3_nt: TGCAGTGCTAGTTCAGGGTTAGGCTACAATGAGCAGTTCTTC
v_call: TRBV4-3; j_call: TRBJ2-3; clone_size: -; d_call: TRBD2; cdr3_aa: CASSQGSRGRADTQYF; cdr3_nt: TGCGCCAGCAGCCAAGGGTCCCGAGGGAGGGCAGATACGCAGTATTTT
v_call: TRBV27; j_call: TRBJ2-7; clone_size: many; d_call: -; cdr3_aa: CASSLSTRGQQYF; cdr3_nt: TGTGCCAGCAGTTTATCGACCCGGGGCCAGCAGTACTTC
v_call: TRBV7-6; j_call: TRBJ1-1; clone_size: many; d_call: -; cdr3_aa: CASSLRSSSQRNTEAFF; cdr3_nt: TGTGCCAGCAGCTTAAGGAGTTCCTCACAACGGAACACTGAAGCTTTCTTT
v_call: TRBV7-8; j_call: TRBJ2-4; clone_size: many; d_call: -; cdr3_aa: CASSLDRIWGHTRNIQYF; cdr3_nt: TGTGCCAGCAGCTTAGACCGCATATGGGGGCACACACGAAACATTCAGTACTTC
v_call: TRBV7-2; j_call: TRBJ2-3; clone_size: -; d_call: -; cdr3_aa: CASRYTSAFPLSTDTQYF; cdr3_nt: TGTGCCAGCAGATACACGTCAGCATTCCCCTTAAGCACAGATACGCAGTATTTT
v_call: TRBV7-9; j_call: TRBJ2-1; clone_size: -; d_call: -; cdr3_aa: CASTKPERFEQFF; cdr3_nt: TGTGCCAGCACCAAGCCGGAGCGATTCGAGCAGTTCTTC
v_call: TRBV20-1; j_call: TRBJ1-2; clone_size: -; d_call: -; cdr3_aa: CSARPITGAEGGYTF; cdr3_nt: TGCAGTGCTAGGCCCATCACCGGGGCGGAAGGTGGCTACACCTTC
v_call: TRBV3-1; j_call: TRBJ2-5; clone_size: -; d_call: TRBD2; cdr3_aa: CASSQVGFSGGQETQYF; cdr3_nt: TGTGCCAGCAGCCAAGTTGGATTCTCGGGGGGCCAAGAGACCCAGTACTTC